This T cell receptor (beta chain) was found in a study of cytomegalovirus exposure and HLA in healthy donors. This clone came up once. What it binds is unknown. Study results and limitations: Reported performance of the classifier showed diagnosis of cytomegalovirus status with high specificity and sensitivity. The study recorded more than 150 TCR beta chains that were cytomegalovirus-associated. Among the CMV-associated chains, three were confirmed in vitro as specific for CMV antigens.

The assay was immunoSEQ multiplex PCR, and TCRdb's table has in-frame clones only and misses some. The sample has roughly 200,000 clones; approximately 86% are singletons. Trimming at V came to 1 base and at J to 2 bases, leaving 13 bases not matched to a gene. Germline-derived CDR1 and CDR2 are MGHRA and YSYEKL. The CDR3 runs to 18 residues. This chain joins TRBV4-1 and TRBJ1-1, with 7 bases aligning to TRBD1. Sequenced sample: PBMCs. This receptor was taken from a man aged 25 to 40 in good health and CMV-seropositive. CDR3 region: CASSQAGLGQRVNTEAFF. CDR3 in DNA: TGCGCCAGCAGCCAAGCCGGCCTGGGACAGCGAGTTAACACTGAAGCTTTCTTT.